These 11 T cell receptor beta chains were all obtained from the same sample, sequenced in a study of T cell repertoires in aging, cancer and after chemotherapy. TCR beta rearrangements were amplified from peripheral blood genomic DNA. TRB rearrangements spanning V, D and J were amplified using mixed TRB-A/B primers. TCRdb reanalysed the multiplex PCR reads using MiXCR and keeps one entry per CDR3 protein. The profile shows 4,000 to 5,000 distinct CDR3 sequences, 31% of them singletons. The sequencing input was blood. These TCRs come from a human donor with a blood cancer. The donor label of this sample is uncertain.

A note on this clonotype: Mismatch with germline at one junction end may stem from a read error. V usage is TRBV4-3 and J usage is TRBJ1-2, with D possibly TRBD1 on 5 matching bases. Germline loops: CDR1 LGHNA, CDR2 YSLEER. The length of the CDR3 is 13 residues. The CDR3 bases are TGTGCCAGCCGGGACCGACGGATCTCTGGCTACACCTTC. Translating it yields CASRDRRISGYTF.

The chain employs TRBV6-2 or TRBV6-3 and TRBJ2-2; D might be TRBD2 (6 bases). Trimming cost V 5 bases and J 0 bases, with 19 bases left between them. CDR3 length: 18 residues. Germline-derived CDR1 and CDR2 are MNHEY and SVGEGT. Here the CDR3 reads CASSPRKAGGANTGELFF. The DNA for the CDR3 is TGTGCCAGCAGTCCCCGAAAAGCGGGTGGGGCGAACACCGGGGAGCTGTTTTTT.

V gene TRBV13 combines with J gene TRBJ1-2; no clear D. The germline V gene encodes CDR1 PRHDT and CDR2 FYEKMQ (reference sequence). The CDR3 runs 13 residues. Trimming removed 3 bases at V and 8 bases at J, with 13 bases between. In DNA, the CDR3 is TGTGCCAGCAGCTTGGAGGATTTGTGGGGCTACACCTTC. The encoded protein is CASSLEDLWGYTF.

As concerns this clonotype: Sequence at one end of the junction differs from germline and may be a read error. The rearrangement uses TRBV6-5 and TRBJ1-4; 7 bases map to TRBD1. The germline V gene has CDR1 MNHEY and CDR2 SVGAGI. The CDR3 extends over 15 amino acids. The CDR3 loop reads CAISEEGAPWEKLFF. The DNA for the CDR3 is TGTGCCATCAGTGAGGAGGGGGCCCCTTGGGAAAAACTGTTTTTT.

The rearrangement uses TRBV11-3 and TRBJ2-7; 11 bases fit TRBD1. The CDR3 spans 16 residues. Germline lookup yields CDR1 SGHNT and CDR2 YENEEA. J was trimmed by 3 bases and V by 4 bases; bases with no gene match: 8. The CDR3 nucleotides are TGTGCCAGCAGCTCACCGCCGGGACAGGGGGTCTACGAGCAGTACTTC. Encoded protein: CASSSPPGQGVYEQYF.

This clonotype ranks as medium-sized. The chain joins TRBV18 to TRBJ2-3; 8 bases fit TRBD1. Unmatched junction bases numbered 7, after V lost 1 base and J lost 4 bases. Germline CDR1 reads KGHSH; CDR2 reads LQKENI. This CDR3 spans 16 amino acids. The CDR3 protein is CASSPRLTGVADTQYF. In nucleotides, the CDR3 is TGTGCCAGCTCACCACGGTTGACAGGGGTCGCAGATACGCAGTATTTT.

This clonotype rates as medium-sized. The chain uses TRBV5-6 and TRBJ2-6, with 7 bases fitting TRBD1. The CDR3 consists of 16 residues. CDR1 is SGHDT and CDR2 is YYEEEE in the germline V gene. V shed 1 base, J shed 1 base, and the junction held 2 bases outside the gene matches. For the CDR3, the DNA is TGTGCCAGCAGCTTGCCGGGACAGTCTGGGGCCAACGTCCTGACTTTC. Its translation is CASSLPGQSGANVLTF.

The chain uses TRBV18 and TRBJ2-1; D might be TRBD1 (5 bases). The germline CDR1 and CDR2 sequences are KGHSH and LQKENI. This CDR3 region has 17 residues. V was shortened by 0 bases and J by 5 bases, with 17 bases between the two germline ends. The CDR3 protein is CASSPPTVLSVDNEQFF. DNA of the CDR3: TGTGCCAGCTCACCACCGACAGTGCTCTCCGTGGACAATGAGCAGTTCTTC. Drawing the rest from reference TRBV18 and TRBJ2-1, the complete variable domain is NAGVMQNPRHLVRRRGQEARLRCSPMKGHSHVYWYRQLPEEGLKFMVYLQKENIIDESGMPKERFSAEFPKEGPSILRIQQVVRGDSAAYFCASSPPTVLSVDNEQFFGPGTRLTVL.

This clonotype was seen a few times. The chain links TRBV6-5 to TRBJ1-6; no reliable D call. This CDR3 is built from 15 residues. The ends were cut back, 1 base at V and 8 bases at J, with 12 bases in the middle. The germline gives CDR1 MNHEY, CDR2 SVGAGI. CDR3 sequence reads: CASSYYVDSDSPLHF. Written as DNA, the CDR3 is TGTGCCAGCAGTTACTATGTCGACTCCGATTCACCCCTCCACTTT.

In its sample, this clonotype ranks as medium-sized. The chain combines TRBV5-5 with TRBJ2-1, with 10 bases aligning to TRBD2. The CDR3 spans 16 residues. CDR1 is SGHKS, CDR2 YYEKEE, per germline (reference sequence). J lost 2 bases, V lost 1 base, and 3 bases had no gene match. The DNA for the CDR3 is TGTGCCAGCAGCTTGCCCGGACTAGCGGCCTACAATGAGCAGTTCTTC. It encodes CASSLPGLAAYNEQFF.

Sample share makes this clonotype medium-sized (0.01 to 0.1%). The chain combines TRBV11-3 with TRBJ2-3, with TRBD2 matching 8 bases. The CDR3 totals 16 residues. J was trimmed by 3 bases and V by 6 bases; bases with no gene match: 11. Germline CDR1 reads SGHNT; CDR2 reads YENEEA. CDR3 nucleotide sequence: TGTGCCAGCAGGAGGGAAGGACTAGCCGTGACAGATACGCAGTATTTT. Translation gives CASRREGLAVTDTQYF. The whole variable domain, remainder taken from reference TRBV11-3 and TRBJ2-3, is EAGVVQSPRYKIIEKKQPVAFWCNPISGHNTLYWYLQNLGQGPELLIRYENEEAVDDSQLPKDRFSAERLKGVDSTLKIQPAELGDSAVYLCASRREGLAVTDTQYFGPGTRLTVL.